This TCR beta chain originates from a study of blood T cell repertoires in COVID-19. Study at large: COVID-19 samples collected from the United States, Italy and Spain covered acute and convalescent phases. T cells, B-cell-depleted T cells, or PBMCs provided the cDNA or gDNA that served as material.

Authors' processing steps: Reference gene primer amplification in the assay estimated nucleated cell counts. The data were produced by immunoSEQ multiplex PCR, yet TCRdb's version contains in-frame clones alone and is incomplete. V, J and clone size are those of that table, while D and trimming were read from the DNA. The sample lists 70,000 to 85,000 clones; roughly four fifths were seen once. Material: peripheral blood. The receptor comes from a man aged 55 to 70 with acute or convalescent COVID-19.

The CDR3 loop is CASSVGSGGSYEQYF. The CDR3 nucleotides are TGTGCCAGCAGCGTAGGTAGCGGGGGGTCCTACGAGCAGTACTTC. V is TRBV9 and J is TRBJ2-7; 10 bases map to TRBD2. Trimming removed 0 bases from V and 1 base from J; junction bases left unmatched: 1. The germline V gene has CDR1 SGDLS and CDR2 YYNGEE. This CDR3 spans 15 amino acids.